The 20 T cell receptor beta chains presented below share a single source sample, sequenced in a study of OX40 agonist ivuxolimab in advanced cancers. Libraries were prepared by immunoSEQ multiplex PCR; TCRdb keeps only in-frame clonotypes and omits some of them. The sample includes roughly 89,000 clones, approximately 91% of them seen just once. The sequencing here drew on CD4+ or CD8+ T cells sorted from blood, taken in a trial of the OX40 agonist ivuxolimab. The receptors here all came from an adult with an advanced solid tumor such as melanoma, head and neck, liver or kidney cancer.

The chain couples TRBV19 to TRBJ2-1, with a possible D match to TRBD2 (6 bases). The CDR3 spans 17 residues. Germline V CDR1 and CDR2: LNHDA, SQIVND (reference sequence). V was trimmed by 5 bases and J by 0 bases, leaving 17 bases between them. CDR3 residues: CASSWGLASSSYNEQFF. CDR3 nucleotides: TGTGCCAGTAGTTGGGGCCTAGCGTCCAGCTCCTACAATGAGCAGTTCTTC.

This chain joins TRBV13 and TRBJ2-1; D is unclear. V was trimmed by 7 bases and J by 7 bases, leaving 14 bases between them. The length of the CDR3 is 13 residues. CDR1 is PRHDT, CDR2 FYEKMQ, per germline (reference sequence). Here the CDR3 DNA reads TGTGCCAGCACTATTACGGTTGGAAATGAGCAGTTCTTC. Translating it yields CASTITVGNEQFF.

The chain joins TRBV6-6 to TRBJ2-1; D might be TRBD2 (5 bases). Between the trimmed V and J ends, which lost 8 bases and 3 bases, there was a span of 8 bases. This CDR3 has 12 amino acids. Germline CDR1 is MNHNY and CDR2 is SVGAGI (reference sequence). CDR3 DNA: TGTGCCAGCTATGCGGGCTACAATGAGCAGTTCTTC. This encodes CASYAGYNEQFF.

The DNA of the CDR3 is TGTGCCAGCAGCCGGGACAGGGCTAGCACAGATACGCAGTATTTT. It encodes CASSRDRASTDTQYF. This chain joins TRBV7-6 and TRBJ2-3; TRBD1 agrees at 9 bases. Unmatched junction bases numbered 3, after V lost 5 bases and J lost 0 bases. The germline gives CDR1 SGHVS, CDR2 FNYEAQ. The CDR3 is 15 amino acids.

The V gene is TRBV19, the J gene TRBJ2-7; D unresolved. CDR1 LNHDA and CDR2 SQIVND come from the germline V gene (reference sequence). The CDR3 is made up of 10 amino acids. The V end lost 7 bases, the J end lost 5 bases, and 6 bases lay between the germline ends. For the CDR3, the DNA is TGTGCCAGTACCCTTGACGAGCAGTACTTC. Amino acids: CASTLDEQYF.

The chain joins TRBV7-6 to TRBJ2-7, with 8 nucleotides matching TRBD2. The germline gives CDR1 SGHVS, CDR2 FNYEAQ. V was pared by 5 bases and J by 2 bases, with 5 bases of the junction left unmatched. CDR3 length equals 14 residues. CDR3 sequence: CASSPGGGTYEQYF. The CDR3 coding sequence is TGTGCCAGCAGCCCCGGGGGGGGGACCTACGAGCAGTACTTC.

This clone turned up a few times. J is TRBJ1-1 and V is TRBV29-1, with D unclear. Germline assignment: CDR1 SQVTM and CDR2 ANQGSEA. The V and J ends lost 8 bases and 0 bases respectively, with 7 bases between them. CDR3 length: 11 amino acids. DNA of the CDR3: TGCAGCTCAACGGTGAACACTGAAGCTTTCTTT. This encodes CSSTVNTEAFF.

The V gene is TRBV7-2, the J gene TRBJ2-1; D is ambiguous. Germline V gene sequence: CDR1 SGHTA, CDR2 FQGNSA. The CDR3 is 14 residues long. Between the trimmed V and J ends, which lost 1 base and 5 bases, there was a span of 9 bases. In nucleotides, the CDR3 is TGTGCCAGCAGCTTAGACGGGCGCAACAATGAGCAGTTCTTC. It encodes CASSLDGRNNEQFF.

The chain employs TRBV11-3 and TRBJ1-4, with 9 positions matching TRBD1. CDR1 is SGHNT, CDR2 YENEEA, per germline. The CDR3 runs to 18 residues. J gave up 0 bases and V 5 bases, and 10 bases lay outside the gene matches. CDR3 DNA: TGTGCCAGCAGCCACGGGACAGGGACGTTAGCAACTAATGAAAAACTGTTTTTT. Protein: CASSHGTGTLATNEKLFF.

The chain joins TRBV2 to TRBJ2-2; the D gene is possibly TRBD1 (5 bases). Trimming shortened V by 7 bases and J by 7 bases, and 13 bases separated the two germline ends. Germline assignment: CDR1 SNHLY and CDR2 FYNNEI. This CDR3 has 13 amino acids. CDR3 in DNA: TGTGCCAGCAATAGGGGTGGTGTCGGGGAGCTGTTTTTT. This sequence encodes CASNRGGVGELFF.

The chain is built from TRBV6-6 and TRBJ1-4, with a tentative D call TRBD1 (6 bases). Trimming cost V 5 bases and J 3 bases, with 10 bases left between them. Germline-derived CDR1 and CDR2 are MNHNY and SVGAGI (reference sequence). The CDR3 totals 14 residues. CDR3: CASSRGLPNEKLFF. CDR3 bases: TGTGCCAGCAGTCGGGGGCTTCCTAATGAAAAACTGTTTTTT.

The sample holds a few counts of this clone. The genes are TRBV20-1 and TRBJ1-1; 8 bases match TRBD1. Trimming at V came to 6 bases and at J to 5 bases, leaving 2 bases not matched to a gene. Germline V gene lookup returns CDR1 DFQATT and CDR2 SNEGSKA (reference sequence). The CDR3 runs 11 residues. CDR3 loop: CSANRGTEAFF. The CDR3 DNA reads as TGCAGTGCGAACAGGGGGACTGAAGCTTTCTTT.

The chain carries TRBV7-2 and TRBJ2-7; 8 nucleotides align to TRBD1. CDR1 SGHTA and CDR2 FQGNSA come from the germline V gene. V lost 3 bases, J lost 7 bases, and 8 bases stayed unmatched. CDR3 size: 14 residues. DNA of the CDR3: TGTGCCAGCAGCTTTCTGGACAGGGCGAATGAGCAGTACTTC. This codes for CASSFLDRANEQYF.

CDR3 nucleotides: TGTGCCAGCAGCCAAGATGGGCTAGGCAGGGACGGGGAAAAACTGTTTTTT. Its protein is CASSQDGLGRDGEKLFF. This chain links TRBV4-2 with TRBJ1-4, with D possibly TRBD1 on 5 matching bases. CDR3 size: 17 residues. Per germline, CDR1 LGHNA and CDR2 YNFKEQ. Trimming pared 0 bases from V and 8 bases from J, leaving 19 bases between.

The table lists this clone with a few counts. The chain combines TRBV4-2 with TRBJ1-3, with a tentative D call TRBD1 (6 bases). Germline CDR1 reads LGHNA; CDR2 reads YNFKEQ. CDR3 size: 15 residues. V lost 4 bases and J 9 bases, leaving 19 bases between the germline ends. The CDR3, as DNA: TGTGCCAGCAGCCTCACGGGTGGAGGGGACATCACCATATATTTT. As protein: CASSLTGGGDITIYF.

The chain uses TRBV7-2 and TRBJ1-3; no clear D gene. V was trimmed by 5 bases and J by 5 bases, leaving 4 bases between them. CDR1 SGHTA and CDR2 FQGNSA come from the germline V gene. The CDR3 is made up of 11 amino acids. The chain's CDR3 is CASSERNTIYF. CDR3 nucleotide sequence: TGTGCCAGCAGCGAGAGAAACACCATATATTTT. The full variable domain, rest sourced from reference TRBV7-2 and TRBJ1-3, is GAGVSQSPSNKVTEKGKDVELRCDPISGHTALYWYRQSLGQGLEFLIYFQGNSAPDKSGLPSDRFSAERTGGSVSTLTIQRTQQEDSAVYLCASSERNTIYFGEGSWLTVV.

The rearrangement joins TRBV5-1 to TRBJ2-7; 9 bases map to TRBD2. The V and J ends lost 3 bases and 5 bases, in that order; junction bases with no gene match: 9. Per the germline V gene, CDR1 is SGHRS and CDR2 is YFSETQ. The CDR3 is 15 residues long. The CDR3 region has the DNA TGCGCCAGCAGCTCTTTTAGCGGGAGTTCCCACGAGCAGTACTTC. The encoded protein is CASSSFSGSSHEQYF.

For this clone: This sample also contains other DNA sequences that code for the same CDR3. This sequence joins TRBV18 and TRBJ2-5; D is unresolved. Germline V gene sequence: CDR1 KGHSH, CDR2 LQKENI. CDR3 size: 13 residues. Between the trimmed V and J ends, which lost 3 bases and 2 bases, there was a span of 7 bases. The chain's CDR3 is CASSPGTQETQYF. CDR3 in DNA: TGTGCCAGCTCACCCGGAACTCAAGAGACCCAGTACTTC. Looking up the rest from reference TRBV18 and TRBJ2-5 gives the full variable domain: NAGVMQNPRHLVRRRGQEARLRCSPMKGHSHVYWYRQLPEEGLKFMVYLQKENIIDESGMPKERFSAEFPKEGPSILRIQQVVRGDSAAYFCASSPGTQETQYFGPGTRLLVL.

This clone was counted once. The chain recombines TRBV2 with TRBJ2-2; D might be TRBD1 or TRBD2, each matching 5 bases. The CDR3 totals 14 residues. The germline V and J ends were trimmed by 4 bases and 4 bases, with 10 bases remaining between them. The germline CDR1 and CDR2 sequences are SNHLY and FYNNEI. This CDR3 is CASSVKGTTGELFF. CDR3 sequence (DNA): TGTGCCAGCAGTGTCAAAGGGACCACCGGGGAGCTGTTTTTT.

This clone was counted between two and nine times. This sequence joins TRBV6-1 and TRBJ2-7; possibly TRBD1 for D (6 bases). The CDR3 consists of 15 residues. V lost 2 bases and J 6 bases, leaving 17 bases between the germline ends. CDR1 is MNHNS, CDR2 SASEGT, per germline. CDR3 region: CASSELGTPYREQYF. As DNA, the CDR3 is TGTGCCAGCAGTGAATTGGGGACACCCTATCGCGAGCAGTACTTC.